This TCR beta chain was captured in a study of cytomegalovirus exposure and HLA in healthy donors. Overall study context: In terms of ancestry, the Caucasian-associated cluster contained more than 65% of the approximately 400 genotyped donors.

This clone was counted a few times. CDR1 is SQVTM, CDR2 ANQGSEA, per germline. This CDR3 has 15 amino acids. V was cut by 1 base and J by 0 bases, with 9 bases left in between. The PCR was carried out with 60 Vbeta primers and 13 Jbeta primers. The assay was immunoSEQ multiplex PCR, and TCRdb's table has in-frame clones only and misses some. The sample records more than 95,000 clones, around four fifths being singletons. This clonotype was obtained from a man younger than 30 in good health and CMV-seropositive. The chain links TRBV29-1 to TRBJ2-2; tentatively, D is TRBD2 (6 bases). Sequencing used PBMCs. DNA for the CDR3: TGCAGCGTTGAAGTCGGGAGCGCGAACACCGGGGAGCTGTTTTTT. This encodes CSVEVGSANTGELFF.